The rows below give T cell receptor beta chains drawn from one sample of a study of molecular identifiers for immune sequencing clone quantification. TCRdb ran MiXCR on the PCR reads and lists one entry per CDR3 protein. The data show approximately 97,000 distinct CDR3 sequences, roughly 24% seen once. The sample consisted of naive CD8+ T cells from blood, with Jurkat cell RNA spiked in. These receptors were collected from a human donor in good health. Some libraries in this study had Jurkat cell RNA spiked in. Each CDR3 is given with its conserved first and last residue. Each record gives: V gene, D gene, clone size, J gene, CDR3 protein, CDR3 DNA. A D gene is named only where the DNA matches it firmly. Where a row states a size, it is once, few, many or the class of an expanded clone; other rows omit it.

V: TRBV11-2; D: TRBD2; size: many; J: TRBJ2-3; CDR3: CASSPLAGVTDTQYF; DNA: TGTGCCAGCAGCCCACTAGCGGGGGTCACAGATACGCAGTATTTT
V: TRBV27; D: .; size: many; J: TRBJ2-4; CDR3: CASSSGPAGVIQYF; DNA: TGTGCCAGCAGTTCGGGACCGGCAGGGGTCATTCAGTACTTC
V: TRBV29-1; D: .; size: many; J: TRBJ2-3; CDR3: CSATSDASTDTQYF; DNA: TGCAGCGCCACCTCAGACGCTAGCACAGATACGCAGTATTTT
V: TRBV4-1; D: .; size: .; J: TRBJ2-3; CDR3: CASSPATRGPTATQYF; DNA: TGCGCCAGCAGCCCAGCTACTCGGGGGCCCACAGCTACGCAGTATTTT
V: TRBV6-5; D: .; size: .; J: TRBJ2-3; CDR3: CASSYSPEGGADTQYF; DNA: TGTGCCAGCAGTTACTCCCCGGAGGGGGGCGCAGATACGCAGTATTTT
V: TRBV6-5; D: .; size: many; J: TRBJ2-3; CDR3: CASSYFDTDTQYF; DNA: TGTGCCAGCAGTTACTTCGACACAGATACGCAGTATTTT
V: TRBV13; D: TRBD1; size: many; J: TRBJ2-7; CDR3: CASTQITGGREQYF; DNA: TGTGCCAGCACCCAAATAACAGGGGGCCGCGAGCAGTACTTC
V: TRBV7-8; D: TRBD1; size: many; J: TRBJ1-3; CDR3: CASSFSRDRDTPGNTIYF; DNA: TGTGCCAGCAGCTTTTCCCGGGACAGGGATACCCCAGGAAACACCATATATTTT
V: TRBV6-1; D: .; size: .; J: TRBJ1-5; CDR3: CASSVGGSGNQPPHF; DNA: TGTGCCTCCTCGGTGGGGGGTTCGGGCAATCAGCCCCCGCATTTT
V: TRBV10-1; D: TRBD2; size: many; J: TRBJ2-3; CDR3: CASSTSGVADTQYF; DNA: TGCGCCAGCTCGACTAGCGGGGTCGCAGATACGCAGTATTTT
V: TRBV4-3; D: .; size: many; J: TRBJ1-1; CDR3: CASSQDGTEAFF; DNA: TGCGCCAGCAGCCAAGATGGGACTGAAGCTTTCTTT
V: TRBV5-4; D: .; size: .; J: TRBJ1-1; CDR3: CASTSQGAEAFF; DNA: TGTGCCAGCACGTCACAGGGCGCTGAAGCTTTCTTT
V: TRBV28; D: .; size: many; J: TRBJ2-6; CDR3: CASSSPGKSGANVLTF; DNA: TGTGCCAGCAGTTCACCAGGGAAGTCTGGGGCCAACGTCCTGACTTTC
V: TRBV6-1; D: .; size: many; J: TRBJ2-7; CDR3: CASRNGFSHYEQYF; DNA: TGTGCCAGCAGGAATGGATTCTCCCACTACGAGCAGTACTTC
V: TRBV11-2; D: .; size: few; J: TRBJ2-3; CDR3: CASSLVVQSDTQYF; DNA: TGTGCCAGCAGCTTAGTAGTTCAGTCAGATACGCAGTATTTT
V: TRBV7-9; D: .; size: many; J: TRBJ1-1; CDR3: CASMVSEIPEAFF; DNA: TGTGCCAGCATGGTCAGCGAGATCCCTGAAGCTTTCTTT
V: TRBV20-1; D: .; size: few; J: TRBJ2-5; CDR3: CSALVGEEDTQYF; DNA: TGCAGTGCCCTGGTGGGCGAGGAAGACACCCAGTACTTC
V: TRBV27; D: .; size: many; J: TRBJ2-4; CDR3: CASSQGLAKNIQYF; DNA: TGTGCCAGCAGTCAGGGCTTAGCCAAAAACATTCAGTACTTC
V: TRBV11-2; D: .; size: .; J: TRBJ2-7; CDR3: CASSSSRGYEQYF; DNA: TGTGCCAGCAGCTCATCCCGGGGGTACGAGCAGTACTTC
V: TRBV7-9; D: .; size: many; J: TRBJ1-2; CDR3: CASSLQRTEAGYTF; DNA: TGTGCCAGCAGCTTACAGAGGACAGAGGCTGGCTACACCTTC
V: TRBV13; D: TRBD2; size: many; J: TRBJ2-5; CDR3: CASRPSGGRGKETQYF; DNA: TGTGCCAGCAGGCCGAGCGGGGGACGCGGTAAAGAGACCCAGTACTTC
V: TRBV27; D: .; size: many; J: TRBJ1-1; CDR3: CASSLRAGATEAFF; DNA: TGTGCCAGCAGTTTAAGGGCAGGCGCCACTGAAGCTTTCTTT
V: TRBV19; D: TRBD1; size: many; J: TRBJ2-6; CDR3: CASSTGGWSGANVLTF; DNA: TGTGCCAGTAGTACAGGGGGTTGGTCTGGGGCCAACGTCCTGACTTTC
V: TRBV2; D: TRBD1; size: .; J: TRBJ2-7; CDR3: CASSLQRTGSGYEQYF; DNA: TGTGCCAGCAGTTTACAGCGGACAGGCTCCGGATACGAGCAGTACTTC
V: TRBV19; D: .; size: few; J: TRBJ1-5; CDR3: CASSISQNSNQPQHF; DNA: TGTGCCAGTAGTATAAGTCAAAATAGCAATCAGCCCCAGCATTTT
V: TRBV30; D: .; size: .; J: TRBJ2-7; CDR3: CAWTADSRDPYEQYF; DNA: TGTGCCTGGACTGCAGACAGCCGAGATCCCTACGAGCAGTACTTC
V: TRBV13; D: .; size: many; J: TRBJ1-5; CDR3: CASSLRADNQPQHF; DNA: TGTGCCAGCAGCTTAAGGGCCGACAATCAGCCCCAGCATTTT
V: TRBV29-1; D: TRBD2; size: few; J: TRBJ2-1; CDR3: CSVEAGLAGGSSYNEQFF; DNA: TGCAGCGTTGAAGCGGGACTAGCGGGGGGGAGCTCCTACAATGAGCAGTTCTTC
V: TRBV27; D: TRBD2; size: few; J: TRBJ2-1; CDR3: CASSSGLAWNEQFF; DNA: TGTGCCAGCAGTTCTGGACTAGCGTGGAATGAGCAGTTCTTC
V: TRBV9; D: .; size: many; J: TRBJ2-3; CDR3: CASSAYGESTDTQYF; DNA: TGTGCCAGCAGCGCCTATGGGGAGAGTACAGATACGCAGTATTTT
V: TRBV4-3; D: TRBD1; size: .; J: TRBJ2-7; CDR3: CASSQDRGQGTHEQYF; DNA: TGCGCCAGCAGCCAAGATAGGGGACAGGGTACCCACGAGCAGTACTTC
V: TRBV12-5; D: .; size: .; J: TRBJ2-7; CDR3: CASGLGHSYYEQYF; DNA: TGTGCTAGTGGTTTGGGTCACAGTTACTACGAGCAGTACTTC
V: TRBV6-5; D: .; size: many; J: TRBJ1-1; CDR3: CASSYVEGPLVAFF; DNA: TGTGCCAGCAGTTACGTGGAGGGTCCCCTGGTCGCTTTCTTT
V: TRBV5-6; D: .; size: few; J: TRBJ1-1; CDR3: CASSRTPSGMNTEAFF; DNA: TGTGCCAGCAGCCGAACTCCGTCTGGGATGAACACTGAAGCTTTCTTT
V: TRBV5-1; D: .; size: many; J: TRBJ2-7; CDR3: CASSPDISYEQYF; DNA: TGCGCCAGCAGCCCGGACATTTCCTACGAGCAGTACTTC
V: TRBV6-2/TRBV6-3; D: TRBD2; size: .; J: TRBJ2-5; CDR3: CASSIAGGFQETQYF; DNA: TGTGCCAGCAGTATAGCGGGGGGATTCCAAGAGACCCAGTACTTC
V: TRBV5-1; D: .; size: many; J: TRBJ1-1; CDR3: CASSLIQGNTEAFF; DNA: TGCGCCAGCAGCTTGATACAGGGGAACACTGAAGCTTTCTTT